Each of the 29 T cell receptor beta chains below was sequenced from the same sample in a study of blood T cells in healthy people across ages. A second PCR of about 7 to 11 cycles used a sample-barcoded 5' primer and a J-beta primer mix. TCRdb re-called the 5' RACE reads through MiXCR, storing one row per CDR3 protein. Of about 940,000 distinct CDR3 sequences listed, about 48% are singletons. The sample comprised blood. The origin of the receptors is a man under 40 in good health.

CDR3 loop: CAISEEVFGQPQHF. The CDR3 DNA is TGTGCCATCAGTGAAGAAGTTTTTGGTCAGCCCCAGCATTTT. The chain uses TRBV10-3 and TRBJ1-5; no reliable D call. This CDR3 contains 14 residues. Germline V CDR1 and CDR2: ENHRY, SYGVKD. V was shortened by 3 bases and J by 6 bases, with 12 bases between the two germline ends.

This clonotype came up a few times. V and J are TRBV27 and TRBJ2-4; D may be TRBD1 (5 bases). The CDR3 is made up of 15 amino acids. CDR1 and CDR2 (germline): MNHEY, SMNVEV (reference sequence). The V gene lost 6 bases and the J gene lost 0 bases, with 12 bases spanning the gap. CDR3 sequence: CASSPPGIAKNIQYF. CDR3 coding DNA: TGTGCCAGCAGCCCCCCAGGGATAGCCAAAAACATTCAGTACTTC.

Only a few counts were recorded for this clonotype. The chain uses TRBV20-1 and TRBJ2-7; 14 nucleotides agree with TRBD2. The CDR3 length is 17 residues. Germline trimming cut 6 bases from V and 1 base from J; bases unmatched to any gene: 11. Germline CDR1 is DFQATT and CDR2 is SNEGSKA (reference sequence). The CDR3 DNA sequence: TGCAGTGCACACGGACTAGCGGGGGGCCCCGAATCCTACGAGCAGTACTTC. As protein: CSAHGLAGGPESYEQYF.

The chain is built from TRBV9 and TRBJ2-1, with 8 bases aligning to TRBD2. Germline-derived CDR1 and CDR2 are SGDLS and YYNGEE. CDR3 length: 14 amino acids. V lost 4 bases, J lost 7 bases, and 7 bases stayed unmatched. CDR3 residues: CASSYSGDVNEQFF. DNA of the CDR3: TGTGCCAGCAGCTATAGCGGGGATGTGAATGAGCAGTTCTTC. Full variable domain (remainder filled in from reference TRBV9 and TRBJ2-1): DSGVTQTPKHLITATGQRVTLRCSPRSGDLSVYWYQQSLDQGLQFLIQYYNGEERAKGNILERFSAQQFPDLHSELNLSSLELGDSALYFCASSYSGDVNEQFFGPGTRLTVL.

Only a few counts were recorded for this clonotype. The rearrangement uses TRBV19 and TRBJ1-2; D is possibly TRBD1 (5 bases). CDR3 length: 15 residues. Trimming took 0 bases from V and 4 from J, leaving 12 bases between them. Germline V gives CDR1 LNHDA, CDR2 SQIVND (reference sequence). CDR3 sequence: CASSIEDTIGYGYTF. CDR3 coding DNA: TGTGCCAGTAGTATAGAGGACACTATAGGCTATGGCTACACCTTC.

The chain combines TRBV28 with TRBJ2-1; the match to TRBD2 covers 11 bases. V dropped 6 bases and J dropped 3; count of bases not matched to a gene: 7. The CDR3 covers 16 residues. Germline assignment: CDR1 MDHEN and CDR2 SYDVKM. The CDR3: CASRPGLAAIYNEQFF. CDR3 DNA sequence: TGTGCCAGCAGACCGGGACTAGCGGCGATCTACAATGAGCAGTTCTTC.

The rearrangement links TRBV4-2 to TRBJ2-7; 10 positions match TRBD1. CDR1 LGHNA and CDR2 YNFKEQ come from the germline V gene. The CDR3 loop spans 15 amino acids. J was trimmed by 2 bases and V by 3 bases; bases with no gene match: 4. CDR3 in DNA: TGTGCCAGCAGCCAGGGGACAGGGGCGGCCTACGAGCAGTACTTC. Protein sequence: CASSQGTGAAYEQYF.

The chain joins TRBV3-1 to TRBJ2-4; TRBD2 aligns across 11 bases. The J call may be wrong; the DNA end is better matched by TRBJ2-7. Germline CDR1 reads LGHDT; CDR2 reads YNNKEL (reference sequence). CDR3 length: 17 amino acids. The CDR3 DNA reads TGTGCCAGCAGCCCCGGCATGACTAGCGGGGAATCCTACGAGCAGTACTTC. Translated: CASSPGMTSGESYEQYF.

In nucleotides, the CDR3 is TGTGCCAGCAGCCAGAACCTACCGGGGAACAATTCACCCCTCCACTTT. Its protein is CASSQNLPGNNSPLHF. The rearrangement links TRBV4-2 to TRBJ1-6; D is unresolved. This CDR3 is built from 16 residues. The V end was cut by 3 bases, the J end by 7 bases, with 16 bases between. In germline, CDR1 is LGHNA, CDR2 YNFKEQ.

This clonotype was picked up a small number of times. V is TRBV28 and J is TRBJ2-7, with TRBD2 as a possible D gene (6 bases). This CDR3 contains 15 residues. V was shortened by 4 bases and J by 5 bases, with 18 bases between the two germline ends. CDR1 MDHEN and CDR2 SYDVKM come from the germline V gene. The DNA of the CDR3 is TGTGCCAGCAGTTGGGGGGAGAAAACTACGGACGAGCAGTACTTC. As protein: CASSWGEKTTDEQYF.

The V and J genes are TRBV6-2 or TRBV6-3 and TRBJ2-1; D unresolved. The ends were cut back, 6 bases at V and 15 bases at J, with 18 bases in the middle. Germline-derived CDR1 and CDR2 are MNHEY and SVGEGT. The CDR3 sequence is 12 residues long. CDR3 residues: CASSLPSSPPFF. CDR3 in DNA: TGTGCCAGCAGCCTTCCTTCGTCGCCCCCGTTCTTC.

The V call is TRBV4-1, the J call TRBJ2-4; D unclear. The J call may be faulty, since TRBJ2-7 better matches the DNA end. The CDR3 loop spans 15 amino acids. The germline gives CDR1 MGHRA, CDR2 YSYEKL. CDR3 sequence (DNA): TGCGCCAGCAGCCAAGACGTGTACGTTATTGACGAGCAGTACTTC. This translates into CASSQDVYVIDEQYF.

The chain recombines TRBV5-1 with TRBJ1-4; possible D gene TRBD1, 6 bases. Germline values: CDR1 SGHRS, CDR2 YFSETQ. This CDR3 spans 15 amino acids. The V and J ends lost 4 bases and 3 bases respectively, with 13 bases between them. CDR3 loop: CASSLQDSPNEKLFF. The CDR3 DNA reads TGCGCCAGCAGCCTCCAGGACAGTCCTAATGAAAAACTGTTTTTT.

V and J are TRBV7-6 and TRBJ1-2, with 8 bases aligning to TRBD1. The CDR3 runs 16 residues. Germline CDR1 reads SGHVS; CDR2 reads FNYEAQ. V lost 7 bases, J lost 6 bases, and 16 bases stayed unmatched. The CDR3 is CASTGFPGGASNGYTF. As DNA, the CDR3 is TGTGCCAGCACCGGCTTTCCAGGGGGCGCGTCTAATGGCTACACCTTC. Filled out from reference TRBV7-6 and TRBJ1-2, the complete variable domain reads GAGVSQSPRYKVTKRGQDVALRCDPISGHVSLYWYRQALGQGPEFLTYFNYEAQQDKSGLPNDRFSAERPEGSISTLTIQRTEQRDSAMYRCASTGFPGGASNGYTFGSGTRLTVV.

The chain has TRBV20-1 and TRBJ1-4; no reliable D call. Trimming removed 6 bases at V and 3 bases at J, with 17 bases between. The CDR3 runs 15 residues. Germline lookup yields CDR1 DFQATT and CDR2 SNEGSKA (reference sequence). Here the CDR3 reads CSASDFGRANEKLFF. As DNA, the CDR3 is TGCAGTGCCTCCGATTTTGGGCGGGCTAATGAAAAACTGTTTTTT.

The chain has TRBV9 and TRBJ2-1, with 8 bases identical to TRBD2. V gave up 6 bases and J gave up 4 bases; unmatched junction bases: 9. The CDR3 spans 15 residues. The germline CDR1 and CDR2 sequences are SGDLS and YYNGEE. In DNA form, the CDR3 reads TGTGCCAGCACCGAGGCGGGGGGTTCATACAATGAGCAGTTCTTC. Protein product: CASTEAGGSYNEQFF.

With respect to this clonotype: This clone may be a read error of a much larger clone one base away. The chain links TRBV29-1 to TRBJ2-7; D gene uncertain. This CDR3 contains 12 residues. Germline CDR1 reads SQVTM; CDR2 reads ANQGSEA. For the CDR3, the DNA is TGCAGCGTTGAAGATCACGGATACGAGCGGTACTTC. It is translated as CSVEDHGYERYF.

The J gene is TRBJ2-3, the V gene TRBV12-3 or TRBV12-4; D perhaps matches TRBD2 (5 bases). CDR3 length: 13 residues. Trimming cost V 7 bases and J 5 bases, with 13 bases left between them. In DNA, the CDR3 is TGTGCCAGCAAGGGCGGGCTGGTAGATACGCAGTATTTT. This codes for CASKGGLVDTQYF.

The genes are TRBV3-1 and TRBJ1-2, with D hard to call. Between the trimmed V and J ends, which lost 6 bases and 4 bases, there was a span of 9 bases. The germline V gene encodes CDR1 LGHDT and CDR2 YNNKEL (reference sequence). The CDR3 extends over 12 amino acids. The CDR3 loop is CASSTQVYGYTF. As DNA, the CDR3 is TGTGCCAGCAGTACCCAGGTCTATGGCTACACCTTC.

The genes are TRBV5-1 and TRBJ2-3, with D uncertain. The CDR3 covers 16 residues. CDR1 is SGHRS, CDR2 YFSETQ, per germline. Trimming stripped 0 bases from V and 4 bases from J, with 15 bases between. The CDR3 DNA is TGCGCCAGCAGCTTGGGGTCCTCGTTGAGCCCAGATACGCAGTATTTT. Its translation is CASSLGSSLSPDTQYF.

This clonotype was seen only a few times. The CDR3 sequence is CASSFVAGVNYGYTF. Written as DNA, the CDR3 is TGTGCCAGCAGTTTCGTGGCAGGGGTCAACTATGGCTACACCTTC. The chain carries TRBV12-3 or TRBV12-4 and TRBJ1-2; perhaps TRBD1 as D (6 bases). The CDR3 totals 15 residues. V lost 3 bases and J lost 2, with 13 bases in between.

The chain combines TRBV6-1 with TRBJ1-6; maybe TRBD1 (5 bases). Trimming stripped 7 bases from V and 7 bases from J, with 14 bases between. This CDR3 has 14 residues. The germline V gene has CDR1 MNHNS and CDR2 SASEGT. CDR3 in DNA: TGTGCCAGCACGCAGGGACGAGGGAATTCACCCCTCCACTTT. Translation gives CASTQGRGNSPLHF.

Of note for this clonotype: The junction departs from germline at one end; a sequencing error may be responsible. The rearrangement links TRBV27 to TRBJ2-5; perhaps TRBD1 as D (6 bases). Per germline, CDR1 MNHEY and CDR2 SMNVEV (reference sequence). The CDR3 loop spans 14 amino acids. The CDR3 DNA follows: TGTGCCAACAGTTCCGGACAGTCCCAAGAGACCCAGTACTTC. It is translated as CANSSGQSQETQYF.

The chain joins TRBV3-1 to TRBJ1-2; tentative D call: TRBD1 (6 bases). V was shortened by 4 bases and J by 1 base, with 19 bases between the two germline ends. The CDR3 is made up of 17 amino acids. CDR1 and CDR2 (germline): LGHDT, YNNKEL (reference sequence). CDR3 nucleotide sequence: TGTGCCAGCAGCCCCCCGGACAGCGACCTGCGTAACTATGGCTACACCTTC. Encoded protein: CASSPPDSDLRNYGYTF.

This clonotype was detected a few times. V is TRBV7-2 and J is TRBJ2-5, with 15 bases matching TRBD2. J gave up 2 bases and V 5 bases, and 3 bases lay outside the gene matches. CDR3 size: 16 residues. Germline CDR1 is SGHTA and CDR2 is FQGNSA. The CDR3 loop reads CASSMGLAGGQETQYF. CDR3 DNA: TGTGCCAGCAGCATGGGACTAGCGGGGGGACAAGAGACCCAGTACTTC.

This clonotype was picked up many times. The chain is built from TRBV12-3 or TRBV12-4 and TRBJ2-3; D is possibly TRBD2 (6 bases). CDR3 length: 12 residues. V lost 6 bases to trimming and J lost 2 bases, with 6 bases between them. The CDR3 region is CASRDYTDTQYF. CDR3 DNA sequence: TGTGCCAGCAGGGACTACACAGATACGCAGTATTTT.

The rearrangement uses TRBV12-3 or TRBV12-4 and TRBJ1-1; D gene unclear. CDR3 length: 15 amino acids. Trimming pared 3 bases from V and 1 base from J, leaving 12 bases between. The CDR3 region is CASSFITLGNTEAFF. The CDR3 DNA is TGTGCCAGCAGTTTTATAACCCTAGGGAACACTGAAGCTTTCTTT.

This clonotype came up a few times. The chain carries TRBV6-1 and TRBJ2-7; D unresolved. The germline V and J ends were trimmed by 7 bases and 3 bases, with 4 bases remaining between them. Germline V CDR1 and CDR2: MNHNS, SASEGT. CDR3 length equals 10 residues. CDR3 nucleotides: TGTGCCAGCAACTTCTACGAGCAGTACTTC. Protein: CASNFYEQYF.

This clonotype was seen a handful of times. CDR3 residues: CASSRVYYGYTF. CDR3 nucleotide sequence: TGTGCCAGCAGCAGGGTCTACTATGGCTACACCTTC. The chain joins TRBV28 to TRBJ1-2; tentative D call: TRBD1 (5 bases). The germline gives CDR1 MDHEN, CDR2 SYDVKM. This CDR3 region has 12 residues. V was shortened by 6 bases and J by 3 bases, with 8 bases between the two germline ends.